These 31 T cell receptor beta chains were sequenced from one sample in a study of blood T cells in healthy people across ages. Next came a second PCR, run for roughly 7 to 12 cycles, which used a sample-barcoded 5' primer along with a J-beta primer mix. TCRdb used MiXCR to reprocess the 5' RACE reads, holding one entry per CDR3 protein. The repertoire holds about 1,400,000 distinct CDR3 sequences, approximately 59% seen once, with 5.5% to 8% in the top ten. Material: blood. Receptor source: a man in his late teens or twenties in good health.

This clonotype was observed a few times. This rearrangement joins TRBV28 to TRBJ2-7, with D hard to call. This CDR3 has 14 amino acids. Trimming took off 2 bases at V and 1 base at J, with 9 bases between the two ends. Germline CDR1 is MDHEN and CDR2 is SYDVKM. The CDR3 is CASSLRFQSYEQYF. The CDR3, as DNA: TGTGCCAGCAGTTTACGCTTCCAATCCTACGAGCAGTACTTC.

The chain employs TRBV27 and TRBJ2-7, with no clear D. The CDR3 totals 15 residues. Germline V gene data show CDR1 as MNHEY and CDR2 as SMNVEV (reference sequence). V was clipped by 0 bases and J by 3 bases, with 12 bases between them. The CDR3 bases are TGTGCCAGCAGTTTATCGGGCATCTTGCTCTACGAGCAGTACTTC. Translation: CASSLSGILLYEQYF.

The chain recombines TRBV20-1 with TRBJ1-5, with D uncertain. Germline-derived CDR1 and CDR2 are DFQATT and SNEGSKA (reference sequence). V dropped 2 bases and J dropped 6 bases, with 8 bases sitting between them. This CDR3 is built from 12 residues. Written as DNA, the CDR3 is TGCAGTGCTAGATTCACGGGTCAGCCCCAGCATTTT. Amino acid sequence: CSARFTGQPQHF.

The gene calls are TRBV12-3 or TRBV12-4 and TRBJ2-4; tentative D call: TRBD1 (6 bases). The tail of the sequence fits TRBJ2-7 better, so the J call may be wrong. The CDR3 totals 16 residues. The CDR3 loop reads CASSLGARTDSYEQYF. The CDR3 region has the DNA TGTGCCAGCAGTTTGGGGGCACGGACGGACTCCTACGAGCAGTACTTC.

This clonotype was found a few times. The rearrangement uses TRBV10-3 and TRBJ1-2; D unresolved. CDR3 length equals 13 residues. Germline V CDR1 and CDR2: ENHRY, SYGVKD. Trimming shortened V by 0 bases and J by 1 base, and 3 bases separated the two germline ends. The CDR3 spells CAISESSNYGYTF. CDR3 bases: TGTGCCATCAGTGAGTCGAGTAACTATGGCTACACCTTC.

This rearrangement joins TRBV27 to TRBJ1-4; unclear D gene. With 5 bases removed from V and 5 bases from J, the gap between germline ends came to 15 bases. Germline assignment: CDR1 MNHEY and CDR2 SMNVEV (reference sequence). The CDR3 contains 15 residues. In DNA form, the CDR3 reads TGTGCCAGCAGTGTTCGGGCTCTATTAAATGAAAAACTGTTTTTT. Protein: CASSVRALLNEKLFF.

The genes are TRBV2 and TRBJ2-3, with 8 nucleotides matching TRBD2. V was pared by 4 bases and J by 0 bases, with 9 bases of the junction left unmatched. The V gene's germline CDR1 is SNHLY and CDR2 FYNNEI. The CDR3 extends over 17 amino acids. This CDR3 is CASSAGRRGASTDTQYF. The CDR3 nucleotides read TGTGCCAGCAGTGCCGGAAGGCGGGGGGCTAGCACAGATACGCAGTATTTT.

V gene TRBV6-5 combines with J gene TRBJ1-4; no clear D gene. V lost 6 bases to trimming and J lost 1 base, with 9 bases between them. Looked up from germline, CDR1 is MNHEY and CDR2 is SVGAGI. This CDR3 contains 14 residues. The CDR3 reads CASRYGRTNEKLFF. The CDR3 nucleotides are TGTGCCAGCAGGTACGGCAGAACTAATGAAAAACTGTTTTTT.

The chain has TRBV20-1 and TRBJ1-5; 7 positions agree with TRBD1. CDR1 is DFQATT, CDR2 SNEGSKA, per germline (reference sequence). The CDR3 consists of 16 residues. With V trimmed by 7 bases and J by 2 bases, 14 bases remained unmatched. CDR3: CSVQPPRGGGNQPQHF. In DNA, the CDR3 is TGCAGTGTCCAACCCCCTCGAGGGGGCGGCAATCAGCCCCAGCATTTT.

Note on this clonotype: It is likely a read error, because the conserved phenylalanine at the end of the CDR3 is missing. This rearrangement joins TRBV12-3 or TRBV12-4 to TRBJ1-1, with unresolved D. The CDR3 contains 14 residues. V was cut by 6 bases and J by 1 base, with 12 bases left in between. The CDR3 protein is CASSLILWNTEAFL. For the CDR3, the DNA is TGTGCCAGCAGCCTCATTCTCTGGAACACTGAAGCTTTCCTT.

The gene calls are TRBV6-2 or TRBV6-3 and TRBJ1-2; no reliable D call. The V end lost 5 bases, the J end lost 3 bases, and 13 bases lay between the germline ends. In germline, CDR1 is MNHEY, CDR2 SVGEGT. The CDR3 is 14 amino acids. The CDR3: CASSPGRTYYGYTF. CDR3 sequence (DNA): TGTGCCAGCAGTCCTGGGCGGACTTACTATGGCTACACCTTC.

The rearrangement joins TRBV12-3 or TRBV12-4 to TRBJ1-5; no firm D call. Trimming removed 5 bases at V and 0 bases at J, with 14 bases between. The CDR3 extends over 16 amino acids. As DNA, the CDR3 is TGTGCCAGCAGTGAGAGGTCGGGTAATAGCAATCAGCCCCAGCATTTT. This sequence encodes CASSERSGNSNQPQHF.

This clonotype showed up just a few times. The genes are TRBV18 and TRBJ2-1; D is perhaps TRBD2 (5 bases). The germline CDR1 and CDR2 sequences are KGHSH and LQKENI. This CDR3 region has 13 residues. With 2 bases removed from V and 9 bases from J, the gap between germline ends came to 11 bases. The DNA for the CDR3 is TGTGCCAGCTCACCAGACCTCGCGGGTGAGCAGTTCTTC. This codes for CASSPDLAGEQFF.

V is TRBV5-1 and J is TRBJ2-1, with D perhaps TRBD1 (5 bases). Germline V gene data show CDR1 as SGHRS and CDR2 as YFSETQ. This CDR3 has 13 residues. V was trimmed by 2 bases and J by 4 bases, leaving 7 bases between them. For the CDR3, the DNA is TGCGCCAGCAGCTTAAGACAGTACAATGAGCAGTTCTTC. It yields the protein CASSLRQYNEQFF.

This clonotype was recorded only once. V and J are TRBV27 and TRBJ2-1; either TRBD1 or TRBD2 may fit D (6 bases each). With 3 bases removed from V and 10 bases from J, the gap between germline ends came to 13 bases. Germline CDR1 reads MNHEY; CDR2 reads SMNVEV (reference sequence). The CDR3 sequence is 13 residues long. The CDR3 is CASSFSGAYEQFF. CDR3 sequence (DNA): TGTGCCAGCAGTTTCTCGGGGGCCTACGAGCAGTTCTTC.

This clonotype appeared once. This chain links TRBV4-1 with TRBJ1-5; D is unresolved. CDR3 length equals 15 residues. CDR1 is MGHRA, CDR2 YSYEKL, per germline. V lost 1 base and J 4 bases, leaving 11 bases between the germline ends. CDR3 nucleotides: TGCGCCAGCAGCCAAGTTGGGGAGGTTAATCAGCCCCAGCATTTT. This translates into CASSQVGEVNQPQHF.

This chain joins TRBV11-2 and TRBJ2-3; D not resolved. V lost 5 bases and J 6 bases, leaving 9 bases between the germline ends. CDR1 is SGHAT, CDR2 FQNNGV, per germline. The CDR3 totals 12 residues. The CDR3 spells CASSRARDTQYF. As DNA, the CDR3 is TGTGCCAGCAGCAGGGCGAGGGATACGCAGTATTTT.

CDR3 nucleotides: TGTGCCAGCAGCTTAGCTGGGGGTAGTGGGACCCAGTACTTC. Residues: CASSLAGGSGTQYF. The chain uses TRBV7-2 and TRBJ2-5, with D perhaps given as TRBD1 or TRBD2 (5 bases each). This CDR3 has 14 amino acids. Germline CDR1 reads SGHTA; CDR2 reads FQGNSA. V lost 0 bases to trimming and J lost 7 bases, with 12 bases between them.

The chain recombines TRBV29-1 with TRBJ2-7, with unresolved D. V lost 5 bases and J 2 bases, leaving 7 bases between the germline ends. Germline CDR1 reads SQVTM; CDR2 reads ANQGSEA. The CDR3 has 11 amino acids. CDR3 nucleotide sequence: TGCAGCGTTTTAGCCCCCTACGAGCAGTACTTC. As protein: CSVLAPYEQYF.

The J gene is TRBJ2-5, the V gene TRBV27; 9 bases fit TRBD1. The CDR3 has 12 residues. V shed 5 bases, J shed 12 bases, and the junction held 7 bases outside the gene matches. In germline, CDR1 is MNHEY, CDR2 SMNVEV (reference sequence). The CDR3 coding sequence is TGTGCCAGCAGTCACCGGGACAGGGAGGAGTACTTC. Protein product: CASSHRDREEYF.

The table lists this clonotype with a few counts. V gene TRBV5-5 combines with J gene TRBJ2-7; either TRBD1 or TRBD2 may fit D (5 bases each). Germline V lookup: CDR1 SGHKS, CDR2 YYEKEE (reference sequence). This CDR3 region has 14 residues. With 4 bases removed from V and 2 bases from J, the gap between germline ends came to 13 bases. Written as DNA, the CDR3 is TGTGCCAGCAGCGTTCGGGACGGAACCTACGAGCAGTACTTC. Its translation: CASSVRDGTYEQYF.

V and J are TRBV10-3 and TRBJ2-1; 12 nucleotides agree with TRBD2. This CDR3 has 15 amino acids. After removal of 6 bases from V and 8 bases from J, the junction contained 8 bases not matched to a gene. The germline CDR1 and CDR2 sequences are ENHRY and SYGVKD. The CDR3 DNA sequence: TGTGCCATCAGACAGACTAGCGGGAGAGTCTATGAGCAGTTCTTC. Protein product: CAIRQTSGRVYEQFF.

The chain joins TRBV25-1 to TRBJ2-5; no clear D. Per germline, CDR1 MGHDK and CDR2 SYGVNS. This CDR3 is built from 13 residues. V was pared by 7 bases and J by 4 bases, with 13 bases between. CDR3 sequence reads: CASTFQAGETQYF. The CDR3 coding sequence is TGTGCCAGCACCTTCCAGGCCGGAGAGACCCAGTACTTC.

The chain links TRBV7-9 to TRBJ2-1, with TRBD2 matching over 9 bases. V shed 1 base, J shed 6 bases, and the junction held 4 bases outside the gene matches. CDR1 and CDR2 from the germline V gene are SEHNR and FQNEAQ (reference sequence). The CDR3 runs to 15 residues. This chain's CDR3 is CASSLGRGGLNEQFF. The DNA of the CDR3 is TGTGCCAGCAGCTTAGGGCGGGGGGGCCTCAATGAGCAGTTCTTC.

This chain uses TRBV7-2 with TRBJ2-7; 8 nucleotides align to TRBD1. Germline V gives CDR1 SGHTA, CDR2 FQGNSA. Trimming cost V 3 bases and J 3 bases; bases outside gene matches: 10. The CDR3 totals 16 residues. The CDR3: CASSLSPGTGYYEQYF. The CDR3 region has the DNA TGTGCCAGCAGCTTGTCGCCCGGGACAGGTTACTACGAGCAGTACTTC.

The J gene is TRBJ2-7, the V gene TRBV5-4; 9 bases map to TRBD2. The CDR3 sequence is 15 residues long. V was pared by 0 bases and J by 6 bases, with 7 bases of the junction left unmatched. Looked up from germline, CDR1 is SGHNT and CDR2 is YYREEE (reference sequence). This chain's CDR3 is CASSLEAGGRSEQYF. The CDR3 nucleotides are TGTGCCAGCAGCTTGGAAGCGGGGGGCCGGAGCGAGCAGTACTTC.

The chain employs TRBV28 and TRBJ2-5, with 7 positions matching TRBD1. Germline CDR1 reads MDHEN; CDR2 reads SYDVKM. The CDR3 has 18 residues. V shed 5 bases, J shed 2 bases, and the junction held 17 bases outside the gene matches. The DNA of the CDR3 is TGTGCCAGCAGTCCGGACAGGTGGGGATCGGGAAATCAAGAGACCCAGTACTTC. Its translation is CASSPDRWGSGNQETQYF.

The chain uses TRBV12-3 or TRBV12-4 and TRBJ2-5; 7 nucleotides agree with TRBD2. Trimming cost V 6 bases and J 5 bases; bases outside gene matches: 3. The CDR3 totals 12 residues. The CDR3 sequence: CASRGGAETQYF. CDR3 bases: TGTGCCAGCAGGGGAGGGGCGGAGACCCAGTACTTC.

This rearrangement joins TRBV7-2 to TRBJ2-7, with 8 bases aligning to TRBD2. CDR3 length: 15 residues. V gave up 4 bases and J gave up 9 bases; unmatched junction bases: 14. In germline, CDR1 is SGHTA, CDR2 FQGNSA. The CDR3 region has the DNA TGTGCCAGCAGCTCGTCCGGGACTAGAGTCGTTGTGCAGTACTTC. It yields the protein CASSSSGTRVVVQYF.

The chain links TRBV7-2 to TRBJ2-1; TRBD1 matches 11 bases. The CDR3 extends over 20 amino acids. CDR1 is SGHTA and CDR2 is FQGNSA in the germline V gene. With 2 bases clipped from V and 0 bases from J, the junction kept 12 bases outside the gene matches. In DNA, the CDR3 is TGTGCCAGCAGCTTAAAAGGACAGGGGGCTATAAAAGGCTCCTACAATGAGCAGTTCTTC. Protein sequence: CASSLKGQGAIKGSYNEQFF.

This clonotype was observed a few times. The chain combines TRBV29-1 with TRBJ2-3, with D possibly matching TRBD2 (6 bases). V was shortened by 5 bases and J by 1 base, with 10 bases between the two germline ends. Germline CDR1 is SQVTM and CDR2 is ANQGSEA. The CDR3 is 13 residues long. The DNA for the CDR3 is TGCAGCGTTCGGTCTAGCGGCACAGATACGCAGTATTTT. It yields the protein CSVRSSGTDTQYF.